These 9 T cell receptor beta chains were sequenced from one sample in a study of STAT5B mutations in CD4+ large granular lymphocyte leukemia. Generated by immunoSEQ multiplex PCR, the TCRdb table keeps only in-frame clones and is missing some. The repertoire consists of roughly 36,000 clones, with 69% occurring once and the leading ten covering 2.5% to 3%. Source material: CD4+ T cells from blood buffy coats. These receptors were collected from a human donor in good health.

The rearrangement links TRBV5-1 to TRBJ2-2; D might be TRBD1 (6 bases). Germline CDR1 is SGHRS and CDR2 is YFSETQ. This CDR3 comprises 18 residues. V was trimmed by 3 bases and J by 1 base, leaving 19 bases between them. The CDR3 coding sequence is TGCGCCAGCAGCTCACCGGGTGGTGGGGGCCAGAACACCGGGGAGCTGTTTTTT. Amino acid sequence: CASSSPGGGGQNTGELFF.

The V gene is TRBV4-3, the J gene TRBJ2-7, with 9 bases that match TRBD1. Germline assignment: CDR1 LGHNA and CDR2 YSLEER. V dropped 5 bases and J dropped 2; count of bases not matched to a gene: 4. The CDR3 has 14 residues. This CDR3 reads CASSSRQGAYEQYF. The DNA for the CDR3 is TGCGCCAGCAGCTCTCGACAGGGGGCCTACGAGCAGTACTTC.

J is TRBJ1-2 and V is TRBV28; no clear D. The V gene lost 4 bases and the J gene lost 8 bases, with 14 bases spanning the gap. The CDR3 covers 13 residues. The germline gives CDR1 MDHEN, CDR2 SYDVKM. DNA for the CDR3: TGTGCCAGCAGTTATGCCCCAGCCCACGGCTACACCTTC. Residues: CASSYAPAHGYTF.

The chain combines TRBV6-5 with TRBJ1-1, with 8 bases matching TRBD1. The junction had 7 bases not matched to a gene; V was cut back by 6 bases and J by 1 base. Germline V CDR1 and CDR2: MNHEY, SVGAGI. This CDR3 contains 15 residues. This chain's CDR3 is CASSPSGGPNTEAFF. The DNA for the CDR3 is TGTGCCAGCAGCCCATCAGGGGGCCCGAACACTGAAGCTTTCTTT.

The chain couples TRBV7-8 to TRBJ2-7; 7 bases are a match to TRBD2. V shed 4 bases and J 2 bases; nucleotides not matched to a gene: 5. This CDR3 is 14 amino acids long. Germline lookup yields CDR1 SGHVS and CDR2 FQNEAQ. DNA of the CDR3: TGTGCCAGCAGCTCAGGCGGGGGTCCCTACGAGCAGTACTTC. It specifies CASSSGGGPYEQYF.

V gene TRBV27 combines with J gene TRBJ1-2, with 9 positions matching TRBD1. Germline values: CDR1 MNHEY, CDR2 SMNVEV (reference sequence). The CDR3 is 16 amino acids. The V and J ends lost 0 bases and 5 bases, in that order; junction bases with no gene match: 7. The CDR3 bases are TGTGCCAGCAGTTTATCGAACAGGGGGCGCTTGTATGGCTACACCTTC. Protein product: CASSLSNRGRLYGYTF.

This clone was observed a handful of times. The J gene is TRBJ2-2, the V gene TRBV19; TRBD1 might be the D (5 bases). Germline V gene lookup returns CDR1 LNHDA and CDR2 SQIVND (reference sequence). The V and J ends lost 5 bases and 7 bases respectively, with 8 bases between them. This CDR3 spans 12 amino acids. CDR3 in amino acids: CASSPDSGELFF. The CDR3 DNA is TGTGCCAGTAGTCCCGACAGCGGGGAGCTGTTTTTT.

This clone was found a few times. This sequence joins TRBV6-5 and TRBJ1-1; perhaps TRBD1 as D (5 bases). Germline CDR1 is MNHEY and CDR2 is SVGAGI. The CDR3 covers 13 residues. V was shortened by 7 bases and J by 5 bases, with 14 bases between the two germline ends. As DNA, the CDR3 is TGTGCCAGCAACGCTGACGGGGGGACTGAAGCTTTCTTT. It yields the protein CASNADGGTEAFF.

CDR3 region: CASSPSDTQYF. CDR3 nucleotides: TGTGCCAGCTCCCCGTCAGATACGCAGTATTTT. V usage is TRBV18 and J usage is TRBJ2-3; D unresolved. From germline, CDR1 is KGHSH and CDR2 LQKENI. This CDR3 is 11 amino acids long. V lost 6 bases to trimming and J lost 4 bases, with 5 bases between them.